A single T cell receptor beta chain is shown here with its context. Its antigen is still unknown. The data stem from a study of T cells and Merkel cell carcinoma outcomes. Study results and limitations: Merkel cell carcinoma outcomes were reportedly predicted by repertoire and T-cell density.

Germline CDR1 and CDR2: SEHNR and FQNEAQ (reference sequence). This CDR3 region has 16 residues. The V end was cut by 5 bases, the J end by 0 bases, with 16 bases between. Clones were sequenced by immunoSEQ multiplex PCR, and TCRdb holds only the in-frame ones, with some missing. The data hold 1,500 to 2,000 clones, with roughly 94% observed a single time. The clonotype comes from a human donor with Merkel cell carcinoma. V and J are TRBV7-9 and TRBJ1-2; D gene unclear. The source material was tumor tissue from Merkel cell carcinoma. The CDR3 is CASSQSNIGSNYGYTF. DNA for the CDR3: TGTGCCAGCAGCCAAAGCAATATCGGTTCTAACTATGGCTACACCTTC.